This T cell receptor (beta chain) was documented in a study of T-cell memory formation after mild COVID-19. Study summary: TCR clusters were mostly confined to one donor each.

Concerning this clonotype: Antigen: not known.

TCRdb re-called the 5' RACE reads with MiXCR, one entry per CDR3 protein. Here the sample spans around 400,000 distinct CDR3 sequences, roughly 26% being singletons. Notes on the study in general: For contracting clones, CD4+ ones sat mainly in CM and EM, CD8+ in EMRA.

This CDR3 contains 14 residues. V lost 4 bases to trimming and J lost 4 bases; unmatched junction nucleotides: 5. Germline CDR1 DFQATT, CDR2 SNEGSKA (reference sequence). The V call is TRBV20-1, the J call TRBJ2-3; TRBD2 agrees at 10 bases. Sequences were obtained from PBMCs or a T cell subset sorted from them (not recorded which). This clonotype was sampled from an adult woman who had mild COVID-19 (a few samples of this study predate the infection). Cell type and time point are not known. This CDR3 reads CSAISGRSPDTQYF. CDR3 nucleotides: TGCAGTGCTATTAGCGGGAGGTCTCCAGATACGCAGTATTTT.